Listed here are 20 T cell receptor beta chains from one sample, sequenced in a study of blood T cell repertoires in COVID-19. Sequencing was performed with immunoSEQ multiplex PCR; in TCRdb, only in-frame clones are kept and a portion is missing. The sample consists of about 140,000 clones, about four fifths of them appearing once. The sequenced material came from peripheral blood. These receptor sequences come from a man aged 65 to 79 who had recovered from COVID-19.

The chain recombines TRBV5-1 with TRBJ2-1; TRBD2 aligns across 10 bases. The CDR3 covers 17 residues. CDR1 and CDR2 from the germline V gene are SGHRS and YFSETQ. J lost 1 base, V lost 4 bases, and 8 bases had no gene match. The CDR3 sequence is CASSRGLAAGSYNEQFF. The CDR3 DNA follows: TGCGCCAGCAGCCGCGGACTAGCGGCAGGATCCTACAATGAGCAGTTCTTC.

J is TRBJ2-7 and V is TRBV12-3 or TRBV12-4; possible D gene TRBD1, 5 bases. This CDR3 has 13 amino acids. The V end lost 3 bases, the J end lost 2 bases, and 8 bases lay between the germline ends. The CDR3 spells CASSLSDTYEQYF. CDR3 coding DNA: TGTGCCAGCAGTTTGTCGGACACCTACGAGCAGTACTTC.

The V call is TRBV27, the J call TRBJ2-7, with 8 bases identical to TRBD2. CDR1 is MNHEY and CDR2 is SMNVEV in the germline V gene (reference sequence). The CDR3 loop spans 16 amino acids. The trim removed 2 bases at V and 5 bases at J, leaving 11 bases unmatched. CDR3 region: CASSLTPAGARNEQYF. In DNA form, the CDR3 reads TGTGCCAGCAGTTTAACCCCAGCGGGGGCGCGGAACGAGCAGTACTTC.

The chain has TRBV19 and TRBJ2-1, with 11 bases identical to TRBD2. Germline V lookup: CDR1 LNHDA, CDR2 SQIVND (reference sequence). CDR3 length: 17 amino acids. The junction had 12 bases not matched to a gene; V was cut back by 3 bases and J by 8 bases. In nucleotides, the CDR3 is TGTGCCAGTAGTATCGCTAGGGCTAGCGGGAGGCCCGATGAGCAGTTCTTC. Translating gives CASSIARASGRPDEQFF.

For the CDR3, the DNA is TGTGCCAGCAGCTTGGGGGGCGGACTAGCGGGAGAGCAGTTCTTC. As protein: CASSLGGGLAGEQFF. This chain uses TRBV5-5 with TRBJ2-1; 12 nucleotides line up with TRBD2. The trim removed 0 bases at V and 10 bases at J, leaving 5 bases unmatched. Germline V gene data show CDR1 as SGHKS and CDR2 as YYEKEE (reference sequence). The CDR3 has 15 amino acids.

The genes are TRBV30 and TRBJ2-1; 14 positions match TRBD2. The V gene end was trimmed by 2 bases and the J gene end by 7 bases; junction bases not matched to a gene: 13. Germline loops: CDR1 GTSNPN, CDR2 SVGIG (reference sequence). The CDR3 is 18 residues long. CDR3 nucleotides: TGTGCCTGGAGTAGTGGGACTAGCGGGAGAGTTATCGTAAATGAGCAGTTCTTC. As protein: CAWSSGTSGRVIVNEQFF.

This clone was counted only a few times. The junction departs from the called germline gene at one end, perhaps through a read error. The chain uses TRBV3-1 (or the pseudogene TRBV3-2) and TRBJ2-2; D might be TRBD2 (5 bases). In germline, CDR1 is LGHDT, CDR2 YNNKEL (reference sequence). The CDR3 loop spans 12 amino acids. The CDR3 bases are TGTGCCAGCAGCCTCCGGGAAGCGAGCTTGCTTTTT. Its protein product is CASSLREASLLF.

The chain is built from TRBV2 and TRBJ2-5, with 7 bases matching TRBD1. The germline V gene has CDR1 SNHLY and CDR2 FYNNEI. V shed 5 bases, J shed 5 bases, and the junction held 5 bases outside the gene matches. The length of the CDR3 is 13 residues. DNA for the CDR3: TGTGCCAGCAGTCCCGGGACAGTTGAGACCCAGTACTTC. Encoded protein: CASSPGTVETQYF.

The CDR3 DNA reads TGCGCCAGCAGTGCGGGGTCTGCGTGGTCATACAATGAGCAGTTCTTC. Translating gives CASSAGSAWSYNEQFF. This chain joins TRBV10-2 and TRBJ2-1, with a possible D match to TRBD2 (5 bases). Germline CDR1 reads WSHSY; CDR2 reads SAAADI. CDR3 size: 16 residues. V gave up 4 bases and J gave up 4 bases, with 17 bases separating them.

The chain is built from TRBV7-9 and TRBJ2-2; tentatively, D is TRBD2 (6 bases). The germline V and J ends were trimmed by 1 base and 5 bases, with 8 bases remaining between them. Germline CDR1 SEHNR, CDR2 FQNEAQ (reference sequence). The length of the CDR3 is 14 residues. The CDR3 bases are TGTGCCAGCAGCTTAGAGGGAGGAACCGGGGAGCTGTTTTTT. Amino acids: CASSLEGGTGELFF.

The rearrangement uses TRBV30 and TRBJ1-3; no clear D. From germline, CDR1 is GTSNPN and CDR2 SVGIG (reference sequence). The CDR3 totals 12 residues. V lost 2 bases and J lost 7, with 9 bases in between. In DNA, the CDR3 is TGTGCCTGGAGTCCAGGAATGAACACCATATATTTT. This translates into CAWSPGMNTIYF.

This chain joins TRBV10-3 and TRBJ1-2; possibly TRBD1 for D (5 bases). The CDR3 has 15 residues. CDR1 is ENHRY, CDR2 SYGVKD, per germline. V was cut by 0 bases and J by 2 bases, with 10 bases left in between. CDR3 loop: CAISESTGVNYGYTF. The CDR3 DNA follows: TGTGCCATCAGTGAGTCGACGGGGGTAAACTATGGCTACACCTTC.

The chain links TRBV11-2 to TRBJ2-7; 10 bases are a match to TRBD2. The J segment lost 5 bases and the V segment lost 5 bases, leaving 9 bases of the junction unmatched. Germline CDR1 SGHAT, CDR2 FQNNGV. The CDR3 is 15 amino acids. The CDR3 DNA sequence: TGTGCCAGCAGCCCCAGTCCTAGCGGGGGTGACGAGCAGTACTTC. It yields the protein CASSPSPSGGDEQYF.

The DNA for the CDR3 is TGTGCCAGCTCCCCTCAAAGGGCGGGAGAGGTTGGCGATACGCAGTATTTT. Residues: CASSPQRAGEVGDTQYF. This chain joins TRBV18 and TRBJ2-3; 7 bases are a match to TRBD2. The CDR3 covers 17 residues. Unmatched junction bases numbered 18, after V lost 6 bases and J lost 6 bases. Germline V gene sequence: CDR1 KGHSH, CDR2 LQKENI.

This sequence joins TRBV5-1 and TRBJ2-7, with D perhaps TRBD2 (6 bases). Trimming cost V 3 bases and J 0 bases, with 7 bases left between them. The CDR3 length is 13 residues. The germline CDR1 and CDR2 sequences are SGHRS and YFSETQ. DNA for the CDR3: TGCGCCAGCAGCTGGGACTTCTCCTACGAGCAGTACTTC. Its translation: CASSWDFSYEQYF.

This chain connects TRBV27 to TRBJ2-1; D remains ambiguous. This CDR3 is 14 amino acids long. Deletions cut 0 bases from V and 7 bases from J, with 10 bases between. Germline CDR1 reads MNHEY; CDR2 reads SMNVEV (reference sequence). CDR3: CASSLSRPSNEQFF. DNA of the CDR3: TGTGCCAGCAGTTTATCGAGGCCTTCTAATGAGCAGTTCTTC.

The J gene is TRBJ1-5, the V gene TRBV7-9; D may be TRBD1 (5 bases). Germline lookup yields CDR1 SEHNR and CDR2 FQNEAQ (reference sequence). V was pared by 5 bases and J by 0 bases, with 8 bases between. The CDR3 covers 14 residues. The CDR3 coding sequence is TGTGCCAGCAGCGCAGGGTATAGCAATCAGCCCCAGCATTTT. Translating it yields CASSAGYSNQPQHF.

The rearrangement uses TRBV11-2 and TRBJ2-7, with TRBD1 matching over 7 bases. The V gene end was trimmed by 3 bases and the J gene end by 6 bases; junction bases not matched to a gene: 5. There are 13 residues in the CDR3. Germline lookup yields CDR1 SGHAT and CDR2 FQNNGV. The CDR3 loop reads CASSFYRGSEQYF. In DNA, the CDR3 is TGTGCCAGCAGCTTTTACAGGGGTTCCGAGCAGTACTTC.

The chain joins TRBV13 to TRBJ2-3; TRBD1 matches 7 bases. Germline V gives CDR1 PRHDT, CDR2 FYEKMQ (reference sequence). V lost 4 bases, J lost 2 bases, and 6 bases stayed unmatched. The CDR3 consists of 15 residues. Here the CDR3 reads CASSSGQAYTDTQYF. The CDR3 coding sequence is TGTGCCAGCAGCTCCGGACAGGCCTACACAGATACGCAGTATTTT.

The J gene is TRBJ1-1, the V gene TRBV6-6; no definite D call. V dropped 2 bases and J dropped 1 base, with 11 bases sitting between them. The CDR3 sequence is 15 residues long. Germline lookup yields CDR1 MNHNY and CDR2 SVGAGI (reference sequence). CDR3 coding DNA: TGTGCCAGCAGTTACCTTTTTGCAGAGAACACTGAAGCTTTCTTT. Protein: CASSYLFAENTEAFF.